This T cell receptor beta chain comes out of a study of T and B cells in COVID-19 patients. This clonotype was detected only a few times. Its antigen is as yet unknown. V lost 11 bases to trimming and J lost 0 bases, with 20 bases between them. There are 16 residues in the CDR3. Germline CDR1 is MNHEY and CDR2 is SMNVEV (reference sequence). Each TRB amplification used roughly 220-550 ng of genomic DNA from blood. Regarding the study as a whole: The recovered cohort had roughly 2,200 exclusive TCR clusters, including around 34 low generation probability clusters. Clonality of TRB repertoires was high in active COVID-19; recovery brought above-healthy diversity and richness.

TRB rearrangements were amplified by multiplex PCR with BIOMED2 TRB-A/B primers. TCRdb re-analysed the multiplex PCR reads in MiXCR, keeping a single row per CDR3 protein. The repertoire includes roughly 10,000 distinct CDR3 sequences, approximately 35% of them detected once, and about 18% sits in the top ten. Sequenced sample: blood. V and J are TRBV27 and TRBJ1-3, with D perhaps matching TRBD1 (6 bases). The clonotype comes from a human donor with active COVID-19. The CDR3, as DNA: TGTGCCCGCGATGAAAGGGGACATAGCTCTGGAAACACCATATATTTT. This gives the protein CARDERGHSSGNTIYF.